The sample holds a few counts of the clone carrying this T cell receptor (beta chain). Per the germline V gene, CDR1 is KGHSH and CDR2 is LQKENI. The CDR3 extends over 12 amino acids. V was pared by 3 bases and J by 7 bases, with 9 bases between. The sample comes from a study of identical twins. Unique molecular identifiers were present on cDNA, and template switching added a universal primer site. One entry per CDR3 protein results from TCRdb running MiXCR on the 5' RACE reads. The sample has 210,000 or so distinct CDR3 sequences; 7.5% are singletons. These same records also appear under a second study, on yellow fever vaccine responses in identical twins.

The rearrangement links TRBV18 to TRBJ2-5; no definite D call. Sequencing was performed on memory (CD45RO+) T cells sorted from blood. The sequence derives from a woman aged 18-29 years in good health. The CDR3 protein is CASSPPTGTQYF. CDR3 bases: TGTGCCAGCTCACCGCCTACGGGGACCCAGTACTTC.